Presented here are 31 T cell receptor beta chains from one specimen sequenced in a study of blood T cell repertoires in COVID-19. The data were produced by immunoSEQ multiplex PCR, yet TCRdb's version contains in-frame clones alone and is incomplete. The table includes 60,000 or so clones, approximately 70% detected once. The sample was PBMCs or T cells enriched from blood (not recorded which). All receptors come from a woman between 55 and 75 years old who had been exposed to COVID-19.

Here the CDR3 DNA reads TGTGCCAGCAGTTCTTGGACAGGGAAGATTGGCTACACCTTC. This translates into CASSSWTGKIGYTF. This chain joins TRBV28 and TRBJ1-2, with 8 bases aligning to TRBD1. The CDR3 consists of 14 residues. With 4 bases clipped from V and 7 bases from J, the junction kept 8 bases outside the gene matches. The germline CDR1 and CDR2 sequences are MDHEN and SYDVKM.

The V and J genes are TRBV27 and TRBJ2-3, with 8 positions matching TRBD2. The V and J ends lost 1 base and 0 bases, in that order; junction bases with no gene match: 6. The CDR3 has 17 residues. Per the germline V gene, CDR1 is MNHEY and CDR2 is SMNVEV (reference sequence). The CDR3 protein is CASSLWLAGTSTDTQYF. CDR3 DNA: TGTGCCAGCAGTTTATGGCTAGCGGGTACTAGCACAGATACGCAGTATTTT.

The CDR3, as DNA: TGTGCCAGCAGCCCCAGACGGGGTAGAGAAAAACTGTTTTTT. Its protein product is CASSPRRGREKLFF. The rearrangement links TRBV11-2 to TRBJ1-4; D call uncertain. Trimming cost V 5 bases and J 8 bases, with 15 bases left between them. The CDR3 runs 14 residues. The germline V gene encodes CDR1 SGHAT and CDR2 FQNNGV.

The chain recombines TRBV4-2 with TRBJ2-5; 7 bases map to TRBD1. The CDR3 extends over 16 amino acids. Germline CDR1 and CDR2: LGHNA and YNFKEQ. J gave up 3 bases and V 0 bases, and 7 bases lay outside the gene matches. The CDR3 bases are TGTGCCAGCAGCCAAGACCCCGGGACAGAGGAAGAGACCCAGTACTTC. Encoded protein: CASSQDPGTEEETQYF.

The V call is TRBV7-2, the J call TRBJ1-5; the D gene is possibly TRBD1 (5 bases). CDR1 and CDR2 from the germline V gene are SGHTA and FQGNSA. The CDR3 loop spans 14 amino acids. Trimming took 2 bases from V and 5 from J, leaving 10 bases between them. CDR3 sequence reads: CASSLRVGHQPQHF. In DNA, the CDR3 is TGTGCCAGCAGCTTAAGGGTGGGGCATCAGCCCCAGCATTTT.

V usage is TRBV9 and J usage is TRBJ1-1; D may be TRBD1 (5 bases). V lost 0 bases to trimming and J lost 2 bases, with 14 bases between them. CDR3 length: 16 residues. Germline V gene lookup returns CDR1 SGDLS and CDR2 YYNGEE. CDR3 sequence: CASSVAGERSNTEAFF. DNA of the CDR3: TGTGCCAGCAGCGTAGCGGGGGAAAGGAGTAACACTGAAGCTTTCTTT.

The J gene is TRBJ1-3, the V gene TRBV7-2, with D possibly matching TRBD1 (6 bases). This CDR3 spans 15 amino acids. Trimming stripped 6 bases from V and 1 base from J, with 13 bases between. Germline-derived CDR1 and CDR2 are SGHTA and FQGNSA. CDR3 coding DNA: TGTGCCAGCAGACCGGGGGGCAGTTCTGGAAACACCATATATTTT. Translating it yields CASRPGGSSGNTIYF.

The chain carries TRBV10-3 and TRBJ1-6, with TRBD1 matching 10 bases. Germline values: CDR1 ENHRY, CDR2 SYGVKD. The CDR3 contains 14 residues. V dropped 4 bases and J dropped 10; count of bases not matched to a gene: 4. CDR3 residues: CAISGDRGGSPLHF. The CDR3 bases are TGTGCCATCAGTGGGGACAGGGGCGGCTCACCCCTCCACTTT.

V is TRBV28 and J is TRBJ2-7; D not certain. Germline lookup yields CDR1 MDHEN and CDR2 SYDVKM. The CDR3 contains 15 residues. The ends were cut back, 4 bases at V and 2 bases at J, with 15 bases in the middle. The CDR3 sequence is CASSSRRRQTYEQYF. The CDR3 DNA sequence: TGTGCCAGCAGTTCCCGTCGACGACAAACCTACGAGCAGTACTTC. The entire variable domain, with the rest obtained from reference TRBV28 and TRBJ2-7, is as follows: DVKVTQSSRYLVKRTGEKVFLECVQDMDHENMFWYRQDPGLGLRLIYFSYDVKMKEKGDIPEGYSVSREKKERFSLILESASTNQTSMYLCASSSRRRQTYEQYFGPGTRLTVT.

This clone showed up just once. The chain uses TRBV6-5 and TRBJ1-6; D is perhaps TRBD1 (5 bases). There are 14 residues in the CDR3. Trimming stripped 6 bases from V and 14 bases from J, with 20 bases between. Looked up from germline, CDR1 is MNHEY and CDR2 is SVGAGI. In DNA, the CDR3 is TGTGCCAGCAGCCCCGACGGGGGAGCCATTACCCTCCACTTT. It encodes CASSPDGGAITLHF.

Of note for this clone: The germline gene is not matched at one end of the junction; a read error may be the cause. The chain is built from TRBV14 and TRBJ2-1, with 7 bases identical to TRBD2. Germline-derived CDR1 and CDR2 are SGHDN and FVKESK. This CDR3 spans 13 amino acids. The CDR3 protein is CASSQERWEGRIF. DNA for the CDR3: TGTGCCAGCAGCCAAGAGAGGTGGGAGGGCCGGATCTTC.

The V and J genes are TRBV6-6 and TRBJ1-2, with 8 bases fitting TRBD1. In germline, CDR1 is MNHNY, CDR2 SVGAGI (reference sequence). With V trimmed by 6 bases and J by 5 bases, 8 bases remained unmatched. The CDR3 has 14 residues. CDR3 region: CASRPITGGYGYTF. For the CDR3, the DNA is TGTGCCAGCAGACCGATAACAGGGGGGTATGGCTACACCTTC.

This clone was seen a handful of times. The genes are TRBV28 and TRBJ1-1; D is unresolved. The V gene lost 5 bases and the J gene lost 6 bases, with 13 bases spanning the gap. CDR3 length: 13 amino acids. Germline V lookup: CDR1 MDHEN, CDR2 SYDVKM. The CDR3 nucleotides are TGTGCCAGCAGTCGACCGGGAGGGTCTGAAGCTTTCTTT. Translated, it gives CASSRPGGSEAFF.

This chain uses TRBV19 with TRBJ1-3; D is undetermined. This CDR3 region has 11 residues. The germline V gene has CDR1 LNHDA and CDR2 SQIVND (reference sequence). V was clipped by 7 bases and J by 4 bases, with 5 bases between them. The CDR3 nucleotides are TGTGCCAGTAACACAGGAAACACCATATATTTT. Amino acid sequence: CASNTGNTIYF.

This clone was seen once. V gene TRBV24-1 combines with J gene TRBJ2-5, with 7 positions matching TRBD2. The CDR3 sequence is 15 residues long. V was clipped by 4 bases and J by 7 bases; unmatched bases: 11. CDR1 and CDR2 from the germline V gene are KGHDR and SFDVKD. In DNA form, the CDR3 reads TGTGCCACCAGTGACCCAGGACGGGGGGAGGCGACCCAGTACTTC. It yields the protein CATSDPGRGEATQYF.

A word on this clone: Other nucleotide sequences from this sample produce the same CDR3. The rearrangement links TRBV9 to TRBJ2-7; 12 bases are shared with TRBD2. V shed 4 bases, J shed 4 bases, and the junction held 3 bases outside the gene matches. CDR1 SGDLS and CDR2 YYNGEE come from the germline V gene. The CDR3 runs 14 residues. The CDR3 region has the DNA TGTGCCAGCAGCCCTAGCGGGAGGGGTTACGAGCAGTACTTC. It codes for CASSPSGRGYEQYF.

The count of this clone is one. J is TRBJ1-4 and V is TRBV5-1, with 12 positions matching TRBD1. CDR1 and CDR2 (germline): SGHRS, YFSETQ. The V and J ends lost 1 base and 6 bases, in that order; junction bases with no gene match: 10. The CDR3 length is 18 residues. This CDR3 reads CASSLWGTGGSEYEKLFF. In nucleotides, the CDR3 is TGCGCCAGCAGCTTGTGGGGGACAGGGGGCAGCGAATATGAAAAACTGTTTTTT.

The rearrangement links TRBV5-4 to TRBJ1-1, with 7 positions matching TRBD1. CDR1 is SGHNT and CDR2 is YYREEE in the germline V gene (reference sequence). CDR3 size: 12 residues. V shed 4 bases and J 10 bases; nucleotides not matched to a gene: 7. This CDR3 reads CASSIQQGRAFF. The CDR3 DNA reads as TGTGCCAGCAGCATTCAACAGGGGAGAGCTTTCTTT.

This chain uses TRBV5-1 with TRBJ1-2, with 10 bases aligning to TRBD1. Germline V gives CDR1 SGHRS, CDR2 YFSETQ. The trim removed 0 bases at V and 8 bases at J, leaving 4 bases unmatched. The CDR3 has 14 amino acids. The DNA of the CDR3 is TGCGCCAGCAGCTTGGCCGGGACAGGGGACGGCTACACCTTC. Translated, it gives CASSLAGTGDGYTF.

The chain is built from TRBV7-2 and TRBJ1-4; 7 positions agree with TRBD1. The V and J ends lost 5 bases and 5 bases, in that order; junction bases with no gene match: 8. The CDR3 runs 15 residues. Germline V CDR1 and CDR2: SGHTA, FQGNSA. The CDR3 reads CASSAQGIRNEKLFF. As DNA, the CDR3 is TGTGCCAGCAGCGCACAGGGGATTAGAAATGAAAAACTGTTTTTT.

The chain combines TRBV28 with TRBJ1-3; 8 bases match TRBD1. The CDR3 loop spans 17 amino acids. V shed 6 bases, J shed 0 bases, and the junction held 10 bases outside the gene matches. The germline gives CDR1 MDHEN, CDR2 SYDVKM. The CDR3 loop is CASSSGQGLISGNTIYF. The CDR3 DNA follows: TGTGCCAGCAGCTCAGGACAGGGCCTCATCTCTGGAAACACCATATATTTT.

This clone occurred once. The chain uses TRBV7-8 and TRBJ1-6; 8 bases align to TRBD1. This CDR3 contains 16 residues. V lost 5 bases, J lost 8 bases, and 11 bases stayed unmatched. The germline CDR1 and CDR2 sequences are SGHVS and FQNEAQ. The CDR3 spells CASSKSDRGSYSPLHF. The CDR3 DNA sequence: TGTGCCAGCAGCAAATCTGACAGGGGTTCGTATTCACCCCTCCACTTT.

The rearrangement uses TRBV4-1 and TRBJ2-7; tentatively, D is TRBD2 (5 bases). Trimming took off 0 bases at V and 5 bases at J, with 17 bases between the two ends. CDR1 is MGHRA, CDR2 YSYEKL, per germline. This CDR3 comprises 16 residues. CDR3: CASSQERQLGLHEQYF. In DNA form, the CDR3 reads TGCGCCAGCAGCCAAGAACGACAACTAGGTCTCCACGAGCAGTACTTC.

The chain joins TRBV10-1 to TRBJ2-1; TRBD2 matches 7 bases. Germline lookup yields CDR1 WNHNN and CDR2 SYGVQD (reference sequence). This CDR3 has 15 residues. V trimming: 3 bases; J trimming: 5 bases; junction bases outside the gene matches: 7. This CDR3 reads CASSDGGGLHNEQFF. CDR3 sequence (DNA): TGCGCCAGCAGTGACGGGGGAGGGTTACACAATGAGCAGTTCTTC.

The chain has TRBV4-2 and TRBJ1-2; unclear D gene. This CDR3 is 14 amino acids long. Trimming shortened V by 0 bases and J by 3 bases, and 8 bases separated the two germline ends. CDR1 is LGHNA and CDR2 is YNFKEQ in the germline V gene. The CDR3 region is CASSQEAQDYGYTF. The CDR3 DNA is TGTGCCAGCAGCCAAGAAGCCCAAGACTATGGCTACACCTTC.

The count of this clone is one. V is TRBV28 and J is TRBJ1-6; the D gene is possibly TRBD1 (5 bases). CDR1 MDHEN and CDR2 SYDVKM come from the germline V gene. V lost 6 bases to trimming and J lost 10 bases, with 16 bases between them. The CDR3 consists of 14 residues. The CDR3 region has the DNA TGTGCCAGCAGCCCTGGGGGGATCCGGTCACCCCTCCACTTT. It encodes CASSPGGIRSPLHF.

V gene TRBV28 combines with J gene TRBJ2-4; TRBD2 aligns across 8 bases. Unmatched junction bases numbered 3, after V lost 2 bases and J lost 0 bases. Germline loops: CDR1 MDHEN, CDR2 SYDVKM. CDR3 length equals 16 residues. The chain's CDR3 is CASSLGGGIAKNIQYF. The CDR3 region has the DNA TGTGCCAGCAGTTTAGGCGGGGGGATAGCCAAAAACATTCAGTACTTC.

CDR3 coding DNA: TGCGCCAGCAGTGGTAACGGACTATCCCCGATCAATGAGCAGTTCTTC. Its protein product is CASSGNGLSPINEQFF. The V call is TRBV10-2, the J call TRBJ2-1; TRBD2 might be the D (6 bases). The V and J ends lost 4 bases and 6 bases respectively, with 19 bases between them. Germline CDR1 WSHSY, CDR2 SAAADI. CDR3 length: 16 residues.

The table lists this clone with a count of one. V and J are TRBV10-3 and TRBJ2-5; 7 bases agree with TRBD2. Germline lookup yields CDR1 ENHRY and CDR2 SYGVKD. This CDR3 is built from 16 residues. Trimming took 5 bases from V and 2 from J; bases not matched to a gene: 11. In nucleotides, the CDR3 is TGTGCCATCAGTCCAGCGCTTGGGGGAGGGCAAGAGACCCAGTACTTC. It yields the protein CAISPALGGGQETQYF.

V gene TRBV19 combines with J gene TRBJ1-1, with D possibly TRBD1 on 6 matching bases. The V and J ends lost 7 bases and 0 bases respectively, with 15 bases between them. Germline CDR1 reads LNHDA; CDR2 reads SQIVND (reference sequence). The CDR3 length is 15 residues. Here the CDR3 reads CASTIGGHLNTEAFF. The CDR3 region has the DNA TGTGCCAGTACCATTGGGGGACACCTGAACACTGAAGCTTTCTTT.

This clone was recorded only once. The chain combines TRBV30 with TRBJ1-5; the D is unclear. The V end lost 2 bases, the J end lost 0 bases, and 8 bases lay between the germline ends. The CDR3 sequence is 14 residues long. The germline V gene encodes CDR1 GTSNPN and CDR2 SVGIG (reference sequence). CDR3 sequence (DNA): TGTGCCTGGAGTACAGTACGTAGCAATCAGCCCCAGCATTTT. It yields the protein CAWSTVRSNQPQHF.